The clone carrying this T cell receptor (beta chain) was seen a single time. The data were taken from a study of technical replicates of blood from a few donors. Data came from immunoSEQ multiplex PCR; TCRdb stores just in-frame clones and leaves some out. The sample carries 75,000 to 100,000 clones, about 94% recorded once. The CDR3 is made up of 15 amino acids. Germline V lookup: CDR1 SGHRS, CDR2 YFSETQ. Trimming removed 4 bases from V and 5 bases from J; junction bases left unmatched: 9. What was sequenced was T cells isolated from PBMCs. The receptor comes from a human donor in good health. V gene TRBV5-1 combines with J gene TRBJ2-3; TRBD1 agrees at 8 bases. The CDR3 region is CASSLVGQGLDTQYF. The CDR3 DNA reads TGCGCCAGCAGCCTTGTAGGACAGGGATTAGATACGCAGTATTTT.